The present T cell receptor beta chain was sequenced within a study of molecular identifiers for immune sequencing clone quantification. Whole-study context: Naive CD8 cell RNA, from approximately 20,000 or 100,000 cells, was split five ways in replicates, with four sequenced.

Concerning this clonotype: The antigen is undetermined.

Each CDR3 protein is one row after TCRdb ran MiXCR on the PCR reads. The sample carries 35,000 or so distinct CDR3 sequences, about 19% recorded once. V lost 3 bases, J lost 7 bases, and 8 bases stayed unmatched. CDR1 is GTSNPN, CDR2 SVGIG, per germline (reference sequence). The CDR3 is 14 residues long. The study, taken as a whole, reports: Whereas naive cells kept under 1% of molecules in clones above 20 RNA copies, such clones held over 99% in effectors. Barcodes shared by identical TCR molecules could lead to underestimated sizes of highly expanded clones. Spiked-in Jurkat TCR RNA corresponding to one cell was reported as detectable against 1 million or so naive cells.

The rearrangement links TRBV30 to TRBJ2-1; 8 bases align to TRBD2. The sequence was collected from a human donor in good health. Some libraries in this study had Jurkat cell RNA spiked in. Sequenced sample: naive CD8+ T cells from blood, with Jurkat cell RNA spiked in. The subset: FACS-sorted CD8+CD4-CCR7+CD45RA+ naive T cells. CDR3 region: CAWRIAGIGNEQFF. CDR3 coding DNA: TGTGCCTGGAGAATAGCGGGAATAGGTAATGAGCAGTTCTTC.